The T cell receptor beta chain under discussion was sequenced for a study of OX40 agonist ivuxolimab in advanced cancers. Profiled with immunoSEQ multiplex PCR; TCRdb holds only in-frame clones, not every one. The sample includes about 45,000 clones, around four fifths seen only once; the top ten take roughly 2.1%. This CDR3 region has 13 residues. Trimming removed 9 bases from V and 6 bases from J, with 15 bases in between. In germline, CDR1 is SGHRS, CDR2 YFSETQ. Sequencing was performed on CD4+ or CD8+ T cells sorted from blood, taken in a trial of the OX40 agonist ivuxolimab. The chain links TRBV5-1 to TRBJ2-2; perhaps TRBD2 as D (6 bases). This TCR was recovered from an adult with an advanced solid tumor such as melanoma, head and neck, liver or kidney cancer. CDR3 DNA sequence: TGCGCCACCGGCCACGGCGGGGCCGGGGAGCTGTTTTTT. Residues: CATGHGGAGELFF.